Presented here are 25 T cell receptor beta chains from one specimen sequenced in a study of radiotherapy plus CTLA-4 blockade in lung cancer. Method: immunoSEQ multiplex PCR; TCRdb's copy keeps in-frame clones and lacks some. Counted here are around 78,000 clones, under 80% occurring once; the ten biggest clones make up 4%. Sample: peripheral blood, taken from a patient treated with radiotherapy plus ipilimumab. The receptors originated from a human donor with non-small cell lung cancer who had a partial response to radiotherapy plus ipilimumab. Some clones in this sample may be carry-over from other donors' samples.

The V call is TRBV4-2, the J call TRBJ1-3, with 9 bases fitting TRBD1. The germline CDR1 and CDR2 sequences are LGHNA and YNFKEQ. The V gene end was trimmed by 0 bases and the J gene end by 1 base; junction bases not matched to a gene: 4. The CDR3 has 17 amino acids. CDR3 sequence (DNA): TGTGCCAGCAGCCAAGATTTAGACAGGGGGTCTGGAAACACCATATATTTT. It codes for CASSQDLDRGSGNTIYF.

This rearrangement joins TRBV10-2 to TRBJ2-1, with a tentative D call TRBD2 (6 bases). The CDR3 length is 14 residues. The V gene lost 4 bases and the J gene lost 5 bases, with 12 bases spanning the gap. Germline loops: CDR1 WSHSY, CDR2 SAAADI. CDR3 residues: CASSGLASNNEQFF. CDR3 nucleotide sequence: TGCGCCAGCAGTGGGCTAGCGAGTAACAATGAGCAGTTCTTC.

The V call is TRBV30, the J call TRBJ2-5; 10 positions agree with TRBD2. V shed 0 bases, J shed 5 bases, and the junction held 3 bases outside the gene matches. Germline-derived CDR1 and CDR2 are GTSNPN and SVGIG (reference sequence). CDR3 length equals 14 residues. This chain's CDR3 is CAWSVLSGGETQYF. The CDR3 DNA reads TGTGCCTGGAGTGTCCTTAGCGGGGGGGAGACCCAGTACTTC.

The V and J genes are TRBV18 and TRBJ1-5, with 9 bases lining up with TRBD1. The CDR3 runs to 14 residues. Germline V gene lookup returns CDR1 KGHSH and CDR2 LQKENI. V shed 4 bases, J shed 3 bases, and the junction held 1 base outside the gene matches. CDR3 nucleotides: TGTGCCAGCTCACGGGACAGGGACAATCAGCCCCAGCATTTT. Its translation: CASSRDRDNQPQHF.

To note about this clone: The junction differs from germline at one of its ends, possibly a read error. This sample also contains other DNA sequences that code for the same CDR3. The V and J genes are TRBV11-2 and TRBJ1-6; D perhaps matches TRBD1 (5 bases). CDR1 SGHAT and CDR2 FQNNGV come from the germline V gene. The CDR3 length is 14 residues. The CDR3 is CASSFRSGNSPLHF. CDR3 in DNA: TGTGCCAGCAGCTTTAGGTCAGGGAATTCCCCCCTCCACTTT.

The CDR3: CATSRENTPNTEAFF. CDR3 bases: TGTGCCACCAGCAGAGAAAACACCCCGAACACTGAAGCTTTCTTT. This sequence joins TRBV15 and TRBJ1-1; D is unclear. The germline V gene has CDR1 LNHNV and CDR2 YYDKDF (reference sequence). The CDR3 spans 15 residues. The V gene lost 0 bases and the J gene lost 1 base, with 9 bases spanning the gap.

The chain carries TRBV5-4 and TRBJ2-5, with D unclear. The J call may be mistaken, given a closer DNA end match to TRBJ2-7. This CDR3 has 12 amino acids. Germline CDR1 SGHNT, CDR2 YYREEE (reference sequence). CDR3 bases: TGTGCCAGCAGCTTTGAGAGCTACGAGCAGTACTTC. Its translation: CASSFESYEQYF.

The genes are TRBV7-8 and TRBJ2-7, with 9 bases that match TRBD1. J was trimmed by 2 bases and V by 5 bases; bases with no gene match: 7. The germline gives CDR1 SGHVS, CDR2 FQNEAQ. The CDR3 consists of 15 residues. CDR3 coding DNA: TGTGCCAGCAGCGCACGGGACAGGGCGACCTACGAGCAGTACTTC. Protein sequence: CASSARDRATYEQYF.

This clone was observed a single time. The CDR3 here is CASSHFGRGEDEQYF. CDR3 nucleotides: TGTGCCAGCAGCCATTTCGGCAGGGGTGAGGACGAGCAGTACTTC. The chain recombines TRBV16 with TRBJ2-7; D is perhaps TRBD1 (6 bases). V was shortened by 3 bases and J by 5 bases, with 17 bases between the two germline ends. The CDR3 is made up of 15 amino acids. Germline V lookup: CDR1 KGHSY, CDR2 FQNENV.

This clone was detected once. This sequence joins TRBV2 and TRBJ2-7; TRBD1 agrees at 7 bases. Germline trimming cut 6 bases from V and 7 bases from J; bases unmatched to any gene: 9. CDR3 size: 13 residues. The germline gives CDR1 SNHLY, CDR2 FYNNEI. Here the CDR3 DNA reads TGTGCCAGCAGACGGGACAGCGCTGGAGAGCAGTACTTC. Its protein is CASRRDSAGEQYF.

V usage is TRBV5-1 and J usage is TRBJ2-1, with 11 bases fitting TRBD2. CDR1 and CDR2 from the germline V gene are SGHRS and YFSETQ. The CDR3 totals 16 residues. After removal of 3 bases from V and 0 bases from J, the junction contained 2 bases not matched to a gene. CDR3 coding DNA: TGCGCCAGCAGCTACACTAGCGGGAGCTCCTACAATGAGCAGTTCTTC. Protein sequence: CASSYTSGSSYNEQFF.

CDR3 protein: CASKLAQSTDTQYF. CDR3 in DNA: TGTGCCAGCAAACTAGCGCAGAGCACAGATACGCAGTATTTT. The chain joins TRBV6-6 to TRBJ2-3, with TRBD2 identical over 7 bases. There are 14 residues in the CDR3. V lost 7 bases, J lost 0 bases, and 4 bases stayed unmatched. The germline V gene encodes CDR1 MNHNY and CDR2 SVGAGI (reference sequence).

The J gene is TRBJ1-1, the V gene TRBV19, with unresolved D. Trimming pared 4 bases from V and 0 bases from J, leaving 9 bases between. This CDR3 has 14 residues. Per the germline V gene, CDR1 is LNHDA and CDR2 is SQIVND (reference sequence). CDR3 loop: CASSRNQVNTEAFF. As DNA, the CDR3 is TGTGCCAGTAGTAGGAATCAGGTGAACACTGAAGCTTTCTTT.

This chain uses TRBV6-5 with TRBJ2-1, with a possible D match to TRBD2 (6 bases). The germline V gene has CDR1 MNHEY and CDR2 SVGAGI. This CDR3 contains 16 residues. V was shortened by 4 bases and J by 3 bases, with 16 bases between the two germline ends. The CDR3, as DNA: TGTGCCAGCAGTTCCCGGACTAACGGGGACTACAATGAGCAGTTCTTC. Protein: CASSSRTNGDYNEQFF.

The chain combines TRBV15 with TRBJ2-5; D gene ambiguous. CDR3 size: 13 residues. The V gene's germline CDR1 is LNHNV and CDR2 YYDKDF (reference sequence). V lost 1 base, J lost 0 bases, and 3 bases lay in between. The CDR3 DNA is TGTGCCACCAGCAGAGTTAACCAAGAGACCCAGTACTTC. Protein product: CATSRVNQETQYF.

This chain connects TRBV27 to TRBJ1-2; D unclear. Germline CDR1 is MNHEY and CDR2 is SMNVEV (reference sequence). There are 14 residues in the CDR3. Trimming removed 2 bases at V and 0 bases at J, with 7 bases between. The CDR3 spells CASSLGGSNYGYTF. The CDR3 nucleotides read TGTGCCAGCAGTTTAGGAGGATCTAACTATGGCTACACCTTC.

This clone was detected only a few times. CDR3 loop: CASMASGFYEQYF. The CDR3 DNA follows: TGTGCCAGCATGGCTAGCGGGTTCTACGAGCAGTACTTC. V usage is TRBV28 and J usage is TRBJ2-7; TRBD2 agrees at 8 bases. Germline V gives CDR1 MDHEN, CDR2 SYDVKM. This CDR3 is built from 13 residues. Germline trimming cut 7 bases from V and 3 bases from J; bases unmatched to any gene: 5.

This clone was counted only a few times. The rearrangement links TRBV28 to TRBJ1-3; D unresolved. Germline CDR1 and CDR2: MDHEN and SYDVKM. The CDR3 extends over 18 amino acids. V gave up 1 base and J gave up 0 bases, with 16 bases separating them. The CDR3 here is CASSLFWRAGYSGNTIYF. DNA for the CDR3: TGTGCCAGCAGTTTATTTTGGAGGGCGGGATACTCTGGAAACACCATATATTTT.

The J gene is TRBJ1-5, the V gene TRBV6-1; 10 bases match TRBD1. This CDR3 region has 15 residues. Trimming at V came to 4 bases and at J to 3 bases, leaving 3 bases not matched to a gene. From germline, CDR1 is MNHNS and CDR2 SASEGT. CDR3 bases: TGTGCCAGCAGTGTGACAGGGGGCCACAATCAGCCCCAGCATTTT. It is translated as CASSVTGGHNQPQHF.

The count of this clone is one. V gene TRBV6-1 combines with J gene TRBJ2-7; 7 bases fit TRBD1. The V gene end was trimmed by 8 bases and the J gene end by 7 bases; junction bases not matched to a gene: 11. This CDR3 is built from 13 residues. The germline gives CDR1 MNHNS, CDR2 SASEGT. The CDR3 protein is CASSGDRVWEQYF. The CDR3 region has the DNA TGTGCCAGCTCTGGGGACAGAGTGTGGGAGCAGTACTTC.

This sequence joins TRBV18 and TRBJ2-1; 7 nucleotides line up with TRBD2. Germline CDR1 and CDR2: KGHSH and LQKENI. V trimming: 3 bases; J trimming: 6 bases; junction bases outside the gene matches: 2. The CDR3 spans 13 residues. The CDR3: CASSPGLLNEQFF. CDR3 in DNA: TGTGCCAGCTCACCGGGACTACTCAATGAGCAGTTCTTC.

This chain uses TRBV5-4 with TRBJ2-7, with TRBD2 matching 10 bases. The CDR3 has 16 residues. The V segment lost 3 bases and the J segment 0 bases; nucleotides outside the gene matches: 6. CDR1 is SGHNT and CDR2 is YYREEE in the germline V gene (reference sequence). The CDR3: CASSSLAGDLSYEQYF. The DNA for the CDR3 is TGTGCCAGCAGCTCTCTAGCGGGAGACCTCTCCTACGAGCAGTACTTC.

The V and J genes are TRBV9 and TRBJ1-5, with D uncertain. Germline V gene lookup returns CDR1 SGDLS and CDR2 YYNGEE. The CDR3 totals 14 residues. Trimming removed 0 bases at V and 5 bases at J, with 9 bases between. The CDR3 DNA sequence: TGTGCCAGCAGCGTAGGCGCATCCGATCAGCCCCAGCATTTT. Translation: CASSVGASDQPQHF.

The chain carries TRBV7-3 and TRBJ2-6; no clear D gene. Germline CDR1 and CDR2: SGHTA and FQGTGA. V shed 1 base and J shed 3 bases, with 10 bases lying between them. This CDR3 is 16 amino acids long. CDR3 nucleotide sequence: TGTGCCAGCAGCTTAATCAGGCCAAGTGGGGCCAACGTCCTGACTTTC. Its translation: CASSLIRPSGANVLTF. The whole variable domain, filled in from reference TRBV7-3 and TRBJ2-6, reads GAGVSQTPSNKVTEKGKYVELRCDPISGHTALYWYRQSLGQGPEFLIYFQGTGAADDSGLPNDRFFAVRPEGSVSTLKIQRTERGDSAVYLCASSLIRPSGANVLTFGAGSRLTVL.

The table lists this clone with a count of one. The J gene is TRBJ1-2, the V gene TRBV29-1, with TRBD1 matching 11 bases. Germline-derived CDR1 and CDR2 are SQVTM and ANQGSEA. The ends lost 0 bases at V and 8 bases at J; junction bases unmatched: 5. The CDR3 has 14 residues. In nucleotides, the CDR3 is TGCAGCGTTGAAGAAGGGACAGGGGGTCGAGGCTACACCTTC. This sequence encodes CSVEEGTGGRGYTF.